This entry lists 15 T cell receptor beta chains sequenced from one sample in a study of T cell repertoires in cytomegalovirus infection. TCRdb recomputed calls from the reads with MiXCR, one row per CDR3 protein. The data contain hundreds of thousands of distinct CDR3 sequences, 20% to 30% of them singletons. The sequenced sample was CD8+ T cells from PBMCs. All receptors come from a human donor in good health (CMV status not recorded). Some clones in this sample may be carry-over from other donors' samples.

The sample holds a few counts of this clonotype. This chain joins TRBV6-1 and TRBJ1-1; 8 bases fit TRBD1. The germline CDR1 and CDR2 sequences are MNHNS and SASEGT. CDR3 length: 15 amino acids. After removal of 6 bases from V and 3 bases from J, the junction contained 9 bases not matched to a gene. The CDR3 nucleotides are TGTGCCAGCAGCTCCATCCAGGGGGCGGACACTGAAGCTTTCTTT. It specifies CASSSIQGADTEAFF.

In this sample, this clonotype turned up many times. The rearrangement joins TRBV7-6 to TRBJ2-1; no reliable D call. V was pared by 7 bases and J by 8 bases, with 15 bases between. Per the germline V gene, CDR1 is SGHVS and CDR2 is FNYEAQ. This CDR3 spans 13 amino acids. Here the CDR3 DNA reads TGTGCCAGCACCCCAAACTCAGTCTATGAGCAGTTCTTC. This sequence encodes CASTPNSVYEQFF. The full variable domain, with the rest looked up from reference TRBV7-6 and TRBJ2-1, is GAGVSQSPRYKVTKRGQDVALRCDPISGHVSLYWYRQALGQGPEFLTYFNYEAQQDKSGLPNDRFSAERPEGSISTLTIQRTEQRDSAMYRCASTPNSVYEQFFGPGTRLTVL.

The chain is built from TRBV5-1 and TRBJ2-3; D ambiguous. V lost 0 bases and J lost 1, with 9 bases in between. This CDR3 comprises 15 residues. In germline, CDR1 is SGHRS, CDR2 YFSETQ. Written as DNA, the CDR3 is TGCGCCAGCAGCTTGGAGTCGCCAGGCACAGATACGCAGTATTTT. It is translated as CASSLESPGTDTQYF. The full variable domain, in which reference TRBV5-1 and TRBJ2-3 provide the parts outside the CDR3, is KAGVTQTPRYLIKTRGQQVTLSCSPISGHRSVSWYQQTPGQGLQFLFEYFSETQRNKGNFPGRFSGRQFSNSRSEMNVSTLELGDSALYLCASSLESPGTDTQYFGPGTRLTVL.

V is TRBV29-1 and J is TRBJ1-1; D is ambiguous. The CDR3 consists of 12 residues. Per the germline V gene, CDR1 is SQVTM and CDR2 is ANQGSEA. V dropped 3 bases and J dropped 5 bases, with 10 bases sitting between them. DNA of the CDR3: TGCAGCGTTGAGAAGGATTGGACTGAAGCTTTCTTT. It translates to CSVEKDWTEAFF.

This clonotype was seen ten or more times. V and J are TRBV7-6 and TRBJ2-1; TRBD2 agrees at 7 bases. The germline gives CDR1 SGHVS, CDR2 FNYEAQ. This CDR3 has 14 amino acids. V dropped 0 bases and J dropped 5; count of bases not matched to a gene: 1. The CDR3 bases are TGTGCCAGCAGCTTAGCTGCGGGGGACAATGAGCAGTTCTTC. Translating gives CASSLAAGDNEQFF.

This clonotype was seen at least ten times. The chain employs TRBV6-2 or TRBV6-3 and TRBJ1-4, with D perhaps matching TRBD1 (6 bases). The CDR3 has 14 residues. The ends were cut back, 6 bases at V and 5 bases at J, with 13 bases in the middle. Germline values: CDR1 MNHEY, CDR2 SVGEGT. The CDR3 loop reads CASRPDRPNEKLFF. In nucleotides, the CDR3 is TGTGCCAGCAGACCCGACAGGCCGAATGAAAAACTGTTTTTT.

This chain connects TRBV6-6 to TRBJ2-1; TRBD2 might be the D (6 bases). Germline CDR1 MNHNY, CDR2 SVGAGI (reference sequence). Trimming took 7 bases from V and 2 from J, leaving 15 bases between them. The CDR3 has 15 residues. CDR3 coding DNA: TGTGCCAGCACAATCGGGCGGGGACCCTACAATGAGCAGTTCTTC. The encoded protein is CASTIGRGPYNEQFF.

Worth noting for this clonotype: This could be a read error, since a much larger clone is one nucleotide away. The chain combines TRBV7-2 with TRBJ2-6; D is unclear. Germline-derived CDR1 and CDR2 are SGHTA and FQGNSA. The CDR3 is made up of 14 amino acids. Trimming took 5 bases from V and 2 from J, leaving 7 bases between them. The CDR3 DNA sequence: TGTGCCAGCAGCCCCTGGACTGGGGCCAACGTCCTGACTTTC. This encodes CASSPWTGANVLTF.

V and J are TRBV20-1 and TRBJ2-5; 10 bases align to TRBD2. V dropped 0 bases and J dropped 4; count of bases not matched to a gene: 14. Germline assignment: CDR1 DFQATT and CDR2 SNEGSKA (reference sequence). The CDR3 totals 18 residues. CDR3 loop: CSAREVALAGPRGETQYF. The CDR3 nucleotides are TGCAGTGCTAGAGAGGTAGCACTAGCGGGGCCTAGGGGAGAGACCCAGTACTTC.

This clonotype was seen a few times. The genes are TRBV20-1 and TRBJ1-2; the D is unclear. Germline assignment: CDR1 DFQATT and CDR2 SNEGSKA (reference sequence). This CDR3 spans 14 amino acids. V dropped 1 base and J dropped 3 bases, with 12 bases sitting between them. The CDR3 DNA reads as TGCAGTGCTAGAGCGTCCGGCCTCGACTATGGCTACACCTTC. This gives the protein CSARASGLDYGYTF.

The V and J genes are TRBV11-2 and TRBJ1-1; 7 positions agree with TRBD1. CDR1 is SGHAT, CDR2 FQNNGV, per germline. The CDR3 runs 17 residues. V gave up 3 bases and J gave up 0 bases; unmatched junction bases: 10. The CDR3 sequence is CASSLYRGPTLNTEAFF. CDR3 bases: TGTGCCAGCAGCTTGTACAGGGGCCCTACCCTGAACACTGAAGCTTTCTTT.

This clonotype was recorded a few times. This chain links TRBV28 with TRBJ1-5; 7 bases match TRBD1. The V gene's germline CDR1 is MDHEN and CDR2 SYDVKM. This CDR3 has 13 residues. J was trimmed by 6 bases and V by 5 bases; bases with no gene match: 4. The CDR3 coding sequence is TGTGCCAGCAGTGAACAGGGGTTTCAGCCCCAGCATTTT. Amino acids: CASSEQGFQPQHF.

This clonotype has just a few counts. The chain couples TRBV5-6 to TRBJ1-1; D gene unclear. The CDR3 has 15 amino acids. The germline V and J ends were trimmed by 1 base and 3 bases, with 13 bases remaining between them. Per germline, CDR1 SGHDT and CDR2 YYEEEE. The CDR3 sequence is CASSLYWWGDTEAFF. The DNA for the CDR3 is TGTGCCAGCAGCTTGTATTGGTGGGGAGACACTGAAGCTTTCTTT. Full variable domain (missing parts from reference TRBV5-6 and TRBJ1-1): DAGVTQSPTHLIKTRGQQVTLRCSPKSGHDTVSWYQQALGQGPQFIFQYYEEEERQRGNFPDRFSGHQFPNYSSELNVNALLLGDSALYLCASSLYWWGDTEAFFGQGTRLTVV.

The V and J genes are TRBV6-6 and TRBJ2-3; D uncertain. The CDR3 has 15 amino acids. The V gene lost 0 bases and the J gene lost 0 bases, with 7 bases spanning the gap. The germline gives CDR1 MNHNY, CDR2 SVGAGI (reference sequence). DNA for the CDR3: TGTGCCAGCAGTTACTCAAGGTCTAGCACAGATACGCAGTATTTT. Protein sequence: CASSYSRSSTDTQYF.

This chain links TRBV12-3 or TRBV12-4 with TRBJ1-1, with D perhaps matching TRBD1 (5 bases). The CDR3 spans 17 residues. Trimming pared 3 bases from V and 3 bases from J, leaving 20 bases between. CDR3 amino acids: CASSFWPGKKMDTEAFF. The CDR3 region has the DNA TGTGCCAGCAGTTTTTGGCCAGGGAAGAAGATGGACACTGAAGCTTTCTTT.